This T cell receptor beta chain was profiled in a study of blood T cell repertoires in COVID-19. About the research overall: COVID-19 samples from acute and convalescent phases originated in the United States, Italy and Spain. T cells, B-cell-depleted T cells, or PBMCs supplied cDNA or gDNA.

The germline gives CDR1 WNHNN, CDR2 SYGVQD (reference sequence). The ends were cut back, 6 bases at V and 0 bases at J, with 15 bases in the middle. The CDR3 has 16 residues. In the original analysis: By means of reference gene primer amplification, nucleated cell counts were estimated. Some clones are missing from TCRdb's copy, which holds only in-frame ones; the method was immunoSEQ multiplex PCR. D and trimming were read from the DNA, whereas the V and J calls and clone size are those reported in that table. This sample carries 45,000 to 65,000 clones, around 89% of them seen once, and the ten largest clones take around 18%.

Specimen: peripheral blood. This sequence joins TRBV10-1 and TRBJ2-1; D is uncertain. The sequence was collected from a human donor in a cohort sampled during active COVID-19. The CDR3 DNA reads as TGCGCCAGCAGCGCTCCAAGAGAGCCCTCCTACAATGAGCAGTTCTTC. Translated: CASSAPREPSYNEQFF.